Listed below are T cell receptor beta chains from one sample, sequenced in a study of regulatory T cells in long-lasting Graves disease. Each CDR3 protein is one row after TCRdb ran MiXCR on the multiplex PCR reads. The sample consists of 420,000 or so distinct CDR3 sequences, around 15% of them appearing once. These same data were also listed under a study on T cells in Graves' hyperthyroidism and ophthalmopathy.

The material sequenced was peripheral blood mononuclear cells (PBMCs), taken at new diagnosis, from a patient treated with antithyroid drugs. These receptors were taken from a woman aged 18-29 years with Graves disease. The CDR3 runs from the conserved cysteine through the conserved F or W. D genes are given only for firm matches. Not every row has a clone size; where given, it reads once, few, many or a size class.

TRBV27,13,TRBJ2-7,NA,NA,CASGGASVYEQYF,TGTGCCAGCGGAGGGGCTAGCGTTTACGAGCAGTACTTC
TRBV29-1,11,TRBJ2-7,NA,many,CSATGNYEQYF,TGCAGCGCCACGGGAAACTACGAGCAGTACTTC
TRBV12-3/TRBV12-4,16,TRBJ1-6,NA,NA,CASSDTGTTYNSPLHF,TGTGCCAGCAGCGATACCGGGACAACTTATAATTCACCCCTCCACTTT
TRBV6-1,16,TRBJ2-1,TRBD2,many,CASSQTSGRGGYEQFF,TGTGCCAGCAGCCAAACTAGCGGGAGGGGTGGGTATGAGCAGTTCTTC
TRBV2,16,TRBJ2-1,NA,many,CASSEVGTAAGNEQFF,TGTGCCAGCAGTGAAGTAGGTACGGCCGCGGGCAATGAGCAGTTCTTC
TRBV11-1,17,TRBJ2-5,TRBD2,NA,CASSFGLAGEPQETQYF,TGTGCCAGCAGCTTTGGACTAGCGGGAGAGCCCCAAGAGACCCAGTACTTC
TRBV7-2,16,TRBJ2-3,TRBD2,many,CASRQPGLAGTDTQYF,TGTGCCAGCAGACAACCGGGACTAGCAGGCACAGATACGCAGTATTTT
TRBV12-3/TRBV12-4,15,TRBJ2-3,NA,many,CASSLRPEGGGTQYF,TGTGCCAGCAGTTTACGCCCCGAGGGAGGCGGTACGCAGTATTTT
TRBV2,15,TRBJ2-1,NA,many,CASSSGTVSNNEQFF,TGTGCCAGCAGTTCCGGGACTGTTTCAAACAATGAGCAGTTCTTC
TRBV7-2,15,TRBJ1-5,TRBD1,NA,CASSPGTVTGQPQHF,TGTGCCAGCAGCCCCGGGACAGTGACAGGACAGCCCCAGCATTTT
TRBV5-6,13,TRBJ2-1,NA,many,CASSPWVHNEQFF,TGTGCCAGCAGCCCCTGGGTGCACAATGAGCAGTTCTTC
TRBV11-2,12,TRBJ1-1,NA,many,CASSLLGTEAFF,TGTGCCAGCAGCTTGCTGGGCACTGAAGCTTTCTTT
TRBV30,11,TRBJ1-2,NA,many,CAWAALYGYTF,TGTGCCTGGGCGGCTCTCTATGGCTACACCTTC
TRBV13,14,TRBJ2-1,NA,few,CASSLTSPYNEQFF,TGTGCCAGCAGCCTAACTAGCCCATACAATGAGCAGTTCTTC
TRBV11-2,16,TRBJ2-7,TRBD2,many,CASSDPGTSGTYEQYF,TGTGCCAGCAGCGATCCAGGGACTAGCGGGACTTACGAGCAGTACTTC
TRBV6-1,15,TRBJ1-5,NA,many,CASSDGAGGNQPQHF,TGTGCCAGCAGTGATGGAGCAGGAGGAAATCAGCCCCAGCATTTT
TRBV20-1,14,TRBJ2-5,NA,few,CSASAAGRQETQYF,TGCAGTGCTAGCGCGGCAGGGAGGCAAGAGACCCAGTACTTC
TRBV28,13,TRBJ2-5,NA,many,CASRRQSRETQYF,TGTGCCAGCAGACGGCAGTCTAGGGAGACCCAGTACTTC
TRBV19,17,TRBJ2-2,TRBD2,NA,CASSSASGRANTGELFF,TGTGCCAGTAGTAGTGCTAGCGGGAGAGCGAACACCGGGGAGCTGTTTTTT
TRBV19,14,TRBJ1-5,TRBD1,once,CASKNRDRNQPQHF,TGTGCCAGTAAAAACCGGGACAGGAATCAGCCCCAGCATTTT
TRBV3-1,15,TRBJ2-5,NA,many,CASSQKRALGETQYF,TGTGCCAGCAGCCAGAAAAGGGCCCTGGGAGAGACCCAGTACTTC
TRBV18,16,TRBJ1-4,NA,NA,CAGSPRDGGVNEKLFF,TGTGCCGGCTCACCAAGGGATGGGGGAGTTAATGAAAAACTGTTTTTT
TRBV12-3/TRBV12-4,16,TRBJ2-7,TRBD2,many,CASSPQTSGTTTEQYF,TGTGCCAGCAGTCCTCAGACTAGCGGGACTACTACCGAGCAGTACTTC
TRBV3-1,18,TRBJ2-1,TRBD1,many,CASSQDPPRTGVRNEQFF,TGTGCCAGCAGCCAAGATCCACCTCGGACAGGGGTGAGGAATGAGCAGTTCTTC
TRBV6-2/TRBV6-3,15,TRBJ2-1,TRBD2,few,CASSYTASGGNEQFF,TGTGCCAGCAGTTACACGGCTAGCGGGGGTAATGAGCAGTTCTTC
TRBV7-9,15,TRBJ2-7,TRBD2,NA,CASSLEGTSGDEQYF,TGTGCCAGCAGCTTAGAAGGGACTAGCGGGGACGAGCAGTACTTC
TRBV30,14,TRBJ2-3,TRBD2,many,CASTGLAGGDTQYF,TGTGCCTCGACGGGACTAGCGGGAGGGGATACGCAGTATTTT
TRBV7-2,12,TRBJ1-1,NA,NA,CASSKTWTEAFF,TGTGCCAGCAGCAAGACTTGGACTGAAGCTTTCTTT
TRBV10-3,14,TRBJ1-1,TRBD1,many,CAIWTGEMNTEAFF,TGTGCCATCTGGACAGGAGAAATGAACACTGAAGCTTTCTTT